The 22 T cell receptor beta chains reported below all come from one sample, sequenced in a study of blood T cell repertoires in COVID-19. The protocol was immunoSEQ multiplex PCR, while the TCRdb copy is restricted to in-frame clones and leaves out a portion. The table records about 260,000 clones, nearly 90% of them present only once. Input material: peripheral blood. The source of these receptors is a human donor in a cohort sampled during active COVID-19.

The CDR3 DNA reads as TGCGCCAGCAGCTTAACTAGCGGGAGCTCCTACGAGCAGTACTTC. Translated: CASSLTSGSSYEQYF. This chain joins TRBV5-1 and TRBJ2-7, with TRBD2 matching over 11 bases. The CDR3 runs 15 residues. Trimming took 2 bases from V and 0 from J; bases not matched to a gene: 1. Germline V gene sequence: CDR1 SGHRS, CDR2 YFSETQ. Drawing the rest from reference TRBV5-1 and TRBJ2-7, the complete variable domain is KAGVTQTPRYLIKTRGQQVTLSCSPISGHRSVSWYQQTPGQGLQFLFEYFSETQRNKGNFPGRFSGRQFSNSRSEMNVSTLELGDSALYLCASSLTSGSSYEQYFGPGTRLTVT.

The rearrangement joins TRBV6-6 to TRBJ2-3, with 9 bases that match TRBD1. From germline, CDR1 is MNHNY and CDR2 SVGAGI (reference sequence). The length of the CDR3 is 15 residues. The V gene end was trimmed by 6 bases and the J gene end by 1 base; junction bases not matched to a gene: 5. The CDR3: CASSPTGGRTDTQYF. The CDR3 DNA follows: TGTGCCAGCAGCCCGACAGGGGGGCGCACAGATACGCAGTATTTT.

The chain uses TRBV2 and TRBJ2-3; TRBD2 aligns across 7 bases. V lost 3 bases and J lost 0; bases outside the gene matches: 9. Looked up from germline, CDR1 is SNHLY and CDR2 is FYNNEI. The CDR3 runs to 17 residues. The CDR3 reads CASSEPFLAESTDTQYF. CDR3 DNA sequence: TGTGCCAGCAGTGAGCCTTTCCTAGCGGAAAGCACAGATACGCAGTATTTT. The full variable domain, with the rest looked up from reference TRBV2 and TRBJ2-3, is EPEVTQTPSHQVTQMGQEVILRCVPISNHLYFYWYRQILGQKVEFLVSFYNNEISEKSEIFDDQFSVERPDGSNFTLKIRSTKLEDSAMYFCASSEPFLAESTDTQYFGPGTRLTVL.

The J gene is TRBJ2-7, the V gene TRBV3-1 (or the pseudogene TRBV3-2), with D hard to call. CDR1 LGHDT and CDR2 YNNKEL come from the germline V gene (reference sequence). Trimming took off 4 bases at V and 5 bases at J, with 15 bases between the two ends. The CDR3 totals 14 residues. CDR3 DNA sequence: TGTGCCAGCAGCCTGCGGAATCTGTTGGACGAGCAGTACTTC. Translation: CASSLRNLLDEQYF.

V usage is TRBV9 and J usage is TRBJ2-7; D perhaps matches TRBD2 (6 bases). Germline-derived CDR1 and CDR2 are SGDLS and YYNGEE. The CDR3 has 13 residues. The ends were cut back, 0 bases at V and 3 bases at J, with 7 bases in the middle. In nucleotides, the CDR3 is TGTGCCAGCAGCGTAGGGGGGGACTACGAGCAGTACTTC. Encoded protein: CASSVGGDYEQYF.

As regards this clone: Other DNA sequences within the sample encode an identical CDR3. The chain employs TRBV30 and TRBJ1-5; no definite D call. The length of the CDR3 is 13 residues. Looked up from germline, CDR1 is GTSNPN and CDR2 is SVGIG (reference sequence). V was trimmed by 0 bases and J by 5 bases, leaving 8 bases between them. The CDR3 nucleotides read TGTGCCTGGAGTGTCGGCCGGGATCAGCCCCAGCATTTT. Encoded protein: CAWSVGRDQPQHF.

This clone appeared once. The chain couples TRBV5-1 to TRBJ1-4; TRBD1 might be the D (6 bases). V gave up 3 bases and J gave up 3 bases, with 12 bases separating them. CDR1 is SGHRS and CDR2 is YFSETQ in the germline V gene. The CDR3 contains 15 residues. CDR3 DNA: TGCGCCAGCAGCTCGGGGGGGCTGGCTAATGAAAAACTGTTTTTT. Protein: CASSSGGLANEKLFF.

This clone occurred a few times. The genes are TRBV28 and TRBJ2-7, with D uncertain. From germline, CDR1 is MDHEN and CDR2 SYDVKM. This CDR3 comprises 13 residues. V was trimmed by 8 bases and J by 3 bases, leaving 14 bases between them. CDR3 coding DNA: TGTGCCAGCGGGCCCGTGCTTAGCTACGAGCAGTACTTC. Protein sequence: CASGPVLSYEQYF.

V usage is TRBV7-2 and J usage is TRBJ1-1; D gene uncertain. The CDR3 is made up of 15 amino acids. Germline lookup yields CDR1 SGHTA and CDR2 FQGNSA. V was pared by 1 base and J by 0 bases, with 9 bases between. The CDR3 nucleotides are TGTGCCAGCAGCTTAGAACTGATCTTGAACACTGAAGCTTTCTTT. Translated: CASSLELILNTEAFF. The full variable domain, rest sourced from reference TRBV7-2 and TRBJ1-1, is GAGVSQSPSNKVTEKGKDVELRCDPISGHTALYWYRQSLGQGLEFLIYFQGNSAPDKSGLPSDRFSAERTGGSVSTLTIQRTQQEDSAVYLCASSLELILNTEAFFGQGTRLTVV.

The chain links TRBV27 to TRBJ2-5; weak D call: TRBD2 (6 bases). The CDR3 has 15 amino acids. V lost 7 bases, J lost 5 bases, and 20 bases lay in between. CDR1 and CDR2 from the germline V gene are MNHEY and SMNVEV (reference sequence). Here the CDR3 DNA reads TGTGCCAGCAATTCCCGAGGGAGTCGGGGGGAGACCCAGTACTTC. Amino acid sequence: CASNSRGSRGETQYF.

The chain combines TRBV30 with TRBJ1-4, with D maybe TRBD1 (6 bases). V dropped 3 bases and J dropped 7 bases, with 15 bases sitting between them. Germline assignment: CDR1 GTSNPN and CDR2 SVGIG (reference sequence). This CDR3 region has 14 residues. This CDR3 reads CAWRQGGSIEKLFF. CDR3 bases: TGTGCCTGGAGACAAGGGGGATCGATTGAAAAACTGTTTTTT.

A remark on this clone: Other nucleotide sequences from this sample produce the same CDR3. The rearrangement links TRBV7-8 to TRBJ2-5, with no clear D. Germline values: CDR1 SGHVS, CDR2 FQNEAQ. V was trimmed by 1 base and J by 3 bases, leaving 6 bases between them. The CDR3 is 13 residues long. This CDR3 is CASSLGQEETQYF. The CDR3 nucleotides read TGTGCCAGCAGCTTAGGCCAGGAAGAGACCCAGTACTTC. Full variable domain (rest looked up from reference TRBV7-8 and TRBJ2-5): GAGVSQSPRYKVAKRGQDVALRCDPISGHVSLFWYQQALGQGPEFLTYFQNEAQLDKSGLPSDRFFAERPEGSVSTLKIQRTQQEDSAVYLCASSLGQEETQYFGPGTRLLVL.

On this clone itself: Other DNA sequences in the sample encode the same CDR3. The chain has TRBV20-1 and TRBJ2-7; tentatively, D is TRBD1 (6 bases). The length of the CDR3 is 11 residues. Germline loops: CDR1 DFQATT, CDR2 SNEGSKA (reference sequence). With 6 bases removed from V and 4 bases from J, the gap between germline ends came to 10 bases. The CDR3 loop reads CSARTGYEQYF. The CDR3 DNA sequence: TGCAGTGCCAGAACAGGGTACGAGCAGTACTTC.

The CDR3 protein is CASTEGDSYQPQHF. For the CDR3, the DNA is TGTGCCAGCACCGAGGGGGACAGCTATCAGCCCCAGCATTTT. The chain couples TRBV6-5 to TRBJ1-5, with TRBD1 matching over 7 bases. With 7 bases clipped from V and 5 bases from J, the junction kept 8 bases outside the gene matches. The CDR3 is 14 amino acids. The germline gives CDR1 MNHEY, CDR2 SVGAGI.

The rearrangement uses TRBV10-3 and TRBJ1-1; 7 bases are a match to TRBD1. V trimming: 4 bases; J trimming: 1 base; junction bases outside the gene matches: 6. The CDR3 has 15 amino acids. CDR1 and CDR2 from the germline V gene are ENHRY and SYGVKD. DNA for the CDR3: TGTGCCATCAGTGCGGCGGGACAGACGAACACTGAAGCTTTCTTT. The encoded protein is CAISAAGQTNTEAFF.

The V gene is TRBV19, the J gene TRBJ2-7; TRBD2 matches at 12 bases. Germline V gene lookup returns CDR1 LNHDA and CDR2 SQIVND (reference sequence). The CDR3 is 16 amino acids. Trimming took 5 bases from V and 2 from J; bases not matched to a gene: 7. CDR3 sequence reads: CASSPRLAGEPYEQYF. DNA for the CDR3: TGTGCCAGTAGTCCAAGACTAGCGGGGGAGCCCTACGAGCAGTACTTC.

The chain is built from TRBV19 and TRBJ1-6, with 7 bases aligning to TRBD1. The CDR3 has 13 amino acids. Germline-derived CDR1 and CDR2 are LNHDA and SQIVND (reference sequence). Trimming cost V 10 bases and J 5 bases; bases outside gene matches: 5. The CDR3 DNA sequence: TGTGCCAAGACAGGGTTCAATAATTCACCCCTCCACTTT. It yields the protein CAKTGFNNSPLHF.

The CDR3 region has the DNA TGCGCCAGCAGCCAAGATTTGGGACAGGGATACACAGATACGCAGTATTTT. Its translation is CASSQDLGQGYTDTQYF. The rearrangement joins TRBV4-3 to TRBJ2-3; 9 bases map to TRBD1. The CDR3 consists of 17 residues. V lost 0 bases to trimming and J lost 2 bases; unmatched junction nucleotides: 6. In germline, CDR1 is LGHNA, CDR2 YSLEER.

The chain joins TRBV7-2 to TRBJ2-7, with TRBD2 matching 7 bases. This CDR3 comprises 16 residues. In germline, CDR1 is SGHTA, CDR2 FQGNSA. Unmatched junction bases numbered 13, after V lost 8 bases and J lost 0 bases. CDR3 loop: CASGFVGGGSSYEQYF. DNA for the CDR3: TGTGCCAGCGGATTTGTCGGAGGCGGGAGCTCCTACGAGCAGTACTTC.

This chain uses TRBV4-1 with TRBJ1-4, with TRBD1 as a possible D gene (6 bases). CDR1 MGHRA and CDR2 YSYEKL come from the germline V gene. The CDR3 totals 21 residues. V shed 6 bases and J shed 0 bases, with 29 bases lying between them. The CDR3 loop is CASRPRNLGLEGVATNEKLFF. In DNA, the CDR3 is TGCGCCAGCAGACCGAGGAACCTGGGACTAGAGGGGGTTGCAACTAATGAAAAACTGTTTTTT.

In this sample, this clone turned up once. CDR3 protein: CAIRGTSGGPTDTQYF. DNA of the CDR3: TGTGCCATCAGGGGGACTAGCGGGGGGCCCACAGATACGCAGTATTTT. The rearrangement joins TRBV10-3 to TRBJ2-3; 15 nucleotides line up with TRBD2. The V gene end was trimmed by 6 bases and the J gene end by 2 bases; junction bases not matched to a gene: 3. Germline V gene lookup returns CDR1 ENHRY and CDR2 SYGVKD. The CDR3 consists of 16 residues.

The rearrangement joins TRBV27 to TRBJ2-1; TRBD1 agrees at 7 bases. The CDR3 length is 15 residues. V gave up 5 bases and J gave up 6 bases; unmatched junction bases: 10. CDR1 is MNHEY and CDR2 is SMNVEV in the germline V gene (reference sequence). The CDR3 DNA sequence: TGTGCCAGCAGTACCGGCGACCGGGACAGCAATGAGCAGTTCTTC. It yields the protein CASSTGDRDSNEQFF.